The T cell receptor (beta chain) under discussion was sequenced for a study of control samples from healthy donors and cancer patients. Repertoires were generated with immunoSEQ multiplex PCR, while TCRdb's copy carries only in-frame clones and drops some. The sample has over 150,000 clones; 85% to 95% are singletons. V lost 6 bases and J lost 5, with 11 bases in between. The CDR3 covers 14 residues. CDR1 is SGHTA, CDR2 FQGTGA, per germline. The source is a woman aged 18 to 35 in good health. V and J are TRBV7-3 and TRBJ2-6, with D possibly matching TRBD2 (5 bases). Sequenced input: blood. The CDR3 reads CASSAAGRANVLTF. The CDR3 DNA is TGTGCCAGCAGTGCCGCCGGGAGGGCCAACGTCCTGACTTTC.